This paragraph covers one T cell receptor (beta chain) sequence. Its antigen is unknown. Clones were sequenced by immunoSEQ multiplex PCR, and TCRdb holds only the in-frame ones, with some missing. This repertoire shows fewer than 100,000 clones, roughly 95% found once; its top ten account for 2.5% to 3.5%. The record originates from a study of cytomegalovirus exposure and HLA in healthy donors. Study-level information: The same platform used for the approximately 700 first-cohort repertoires was also used for the 120 or so validation repertoires, as a later analysis reported.

Study-level results: Usually a TCR sequence was rare, but some public TCRs were found in many donors.

Trimming pared 7 bases from V and 0 bases from J, leaving 10 bases between. Germline V gene sequence: CDR1 SNHLY, CDR2 FYNNEI. This CDR3 contains 14 residues. Sequenced material: PBMCs. This chain connects TRBV2 to TRBJ1-3, with no clear D. The source of this sequence is a woman between 18 and 29 years old in good health and CMV-seropositive. The CDR3 region has the DNA TGTGCCAGCACGGAGCTAAGCTCTGGAAACACCATATATTTT. Residues: CASTELSSGNTIYF.